This is a list of T cell receptor beta chains from one sample in a study of blood T cell repertoires in COVID-19. Measured with immunoSEQ multiplex PCR; TCRdb has only the in-frame clones, and not every one. The sample holds 90,000 to 120,000 clones, roughly 90% seen once. Input material: peripheral blood. The receptors stem from a man in his 60s with acute or convalescent COVID-19. The CDR3 runs from the conserved cysteine through the conserved F or W. The D gene is left open where the match is weak. Size is stated for part of the rows, as once, few or many counts, or as a class when the clone is expanded.

J gene | clone size | D gene | V gene | CDR3 DNA | CDR3 protein
TRBJ2-1 | . | TRBD2 | TRBV28 | TGTGCCAGCAGTTATCGGCTAGCGGGAGTACAAACTTTCAGGAATGAGCAGTTCTTC | CASSYRLAGVQTFRNEQFF
TRBJ1-1 | once | . | TRBV9 | TGTGCCAGCACCAATCTTCTGGGAGTGAACACTGAAGCTTTCTTT | CASTNLLGVNTEAFF
TRBJ2-2 | . | . | TRBV6-6 | TGTGCCAGCAGTTACCAGCTAGCTCCCGGGGAGCTGTTTTTT | CASSYQLAPGELFF
TRBJ1-2 | . | . | TRBV30 | TGTGCCTGGGTTCCGCCCGGTACTAACTATGGCTACACCTTC | CAWVPPGTNYGYTF
TRBJ1-1 | once | . | TRBV6-5 | TGTGCCAGCAGGGAGGGCCCGAACACTGAAGCTTTCTTT | CASREGPNTEAFF
TRBJ2-7 | . | TRBD1 | TRBV30 | TGTGCCTGGCTGGGACAGGGAGCCAACGAGCAGTACTTC | CAWLGQGANEQYF
TRBJ2-2 | . | TRBD1 | TRBV29-1 | TGCAGCGTTCGGACAGGGTGGACCGGGGAGCTGTTTTTT | CSVRTGWTGELFF
TRBJ2-7 | . | . | TRBV3-1/TRBV3-2 | TGTGCCAGCAGCCAAGGAGCGGTGACCTACGAGCAGTACTTC | CASSQGAVTYEQYF
TRBJ1-1 | . | TRBD1 | TRBV5-1 | TGCGCCAGCAGCCCGAGGACAGGTGAGAACACTGAAGCTTTCTTT | CASSPRTGENTEAFF
TRBJ2-4 | . | . | TRBV14 | TGTGCCAGCAGCCAAGATCTGGGGGCTGGGGAAGGAAGCATTCAGTACTTC | CASSQDLGAGEGSIQYF
TRBJ1-1 | once | . | TRBV11-3 | TGTGCCAGCAGCTTAGGGGAGAAAGCTTTCTTT | CASSLGEKAFF
TRBJ1-4 | . | TRBD1 | TRBV2 | TGTGCCAGCAGTGAACTACGGACAGGATATGAAAAACTGTTTTTT | CASSELRTGYEKLFF
TRBJ1-6 | . | . | TRBV30 | TGTGCCTGGAGTGTACGGGGGGTCCTCTATAATTCACCCCTCCACTTT | CAWSVRGVLYNSPLHF
TRBJ1-5 | . | TRBD1 | TRBV19 | TGTGCCAGTAGTACAAGGGACTGGACAGGGAGTTTCGTGGGTCAGCCCCAGCATTTT | CASSTRDWTGSFVGQPQHF
TRBJ2-2 | . | TRBD2 | TRBV7-9 | TGTGCCAGCAGCTTCCGGGGGGTGTCCGGGGAGCTGTTTTTT | CASSFRGVSGELFF
TRBJ2-3 | . | TRBD1 | TRBV5-4 | TGTGCCAGCAGCGATCCAGGGGGTAGCACAGATACGCAGTATTTT | CASSDPGGSTDTQYF
TRBJ1-5 | . | TRBD1 | TRBV15 | TGTGCCACCAGCAGAGTGGACAGGGGCAATCAGCCCCAGCATTTT | CATSRVDRGNQPQHF
TRBJ1-3 | . | . | TRBV21-1 | . | CASSKLRYICSGNTIYF
TRBJ1-2 | . | . | TRBV13 | TGTGCCAGCAGCTTACAGCGCTTCAGTGTTCGCCGTGACTATGGCTACACCTTC | CASSLQRFSVRRDYGYTF
TRBJ1-1 | . | . | TRBV3-1/TRBV3-2 | TGTGCCAGCACCCCTACCGGCGGACAAAAGGATGGGGCTTTCTTT | CASTPTGGQKDGAFF
TRBJ2-3 | . | . | TRBV3-1/TRBV3-2 | TGTGCCAGCAGCCACGGGGGACCCACAGATACGCAGTATTTT | CASSHGGPTDTQYF
TRBJ1-3 | . | . | TRBV6-1 | TGTGCCAGCAGTGAAGTAATTAGGGGGTTTCCTGGAAACACCATATATTTT | CASSEVIRGFPGNTIYF
TRBJ1-4 | . | . | TRBV7-9 | TGTGCCAGCAGTTTCACCGGGGAAAAACTGTTTTTT | CASSFTGEKLFF
TRBJ2-2 | . | TRBD2 | TRBV24-1 | TGTGCCATAGGGACTAGCGGTAACACCGGGGAGCTGTTTTTT | CAIGTSGNTGELFF
TRBJ2-2 | . | TRBD1 | TRBV30 | TGTGCCTGGTGTGTGATGTCCGGGACAGGGGCGGGCGGGGAGCTGTTTTTT | CAWCVMSGTGAGGELFF
TRBJ2-5 | . | TRBD1 | TRBV5-1 | TGCGCCAGCCGCCACCGGGACAGGGGAGAGACCCAGTACTTC | CASRHRDRGETQYF
TRBJ2-3 | . | TRBD2 | TRBV7-9 | TGTGCCAGCAGCTTACGTACGGCCCGGGAGGGTGCGGATACGCAGTATTTT | CASSLRTAREGADTQYF
TRBJ1-5 | once | . | TRBV27 | TGTGCCAGCAGTCCTACACAGGGTAGCCCCCAGCATTTT | CASSPTQGSPQHF